These 14 T cell receptor beta chains came from one sample sequenced in a study of beta chain features in type 1 diabetes. cDNA synthesis used the whole RNA isolate, giving expressed TCRB sequences. The table came from immunoSEQ multiplex PCR; TCRdb's copy has only in-frame clones and leaves some out. The sample lists some 140,000 clones; 7% to 10% were seen once. Notes on the study in general: Shortening that was moderate but significant affected the TCRB CDR3s of Type 1 diabetes patients in all four CD4+ subsets.

No antigen has been assigned to these receptors. What was sequenced was central memory CD4+ T cells from blood. These receptors were taken from a man aged 30 to 45 with type 1 diabetes.

V is TRBV14 and J is TRBJ2-3; D gene unclear. The CDR3 consists of 13 residues. V lost 4 bases to trimming and J lost 0 bases, with 5 bases between them. Looked up from germline, CDR1 is SGHDN and CDR2 is FVKESK. This CDR3 is CASSPGSTDTQYF. The CDR3 DNA sequence: TGTGCCAGCAGCCCCGGGAGCACAGATACGCAGTATTTT.

This clone turned up a few times. The chain has TRBV4-3 and TRBJ2-3; D remains ambiguous. Trimming took off 1 base at V and 3 bases at J, with 5 bases between the two ends. This CDR3 spans 13 amino acids. Germline-derived CDR1 and CDR2 are LGHNA and YSLEER. CDR3 DNA: TGCGCCAGCAGCCAAGTGAGGACAGATACGCAGTATTTT. The encoded protein is CASSQVRTDTQYF.

This clone was found many times. The rearrangement links TRBV4-1 to TRBJ2-1, with 9 bases that match TRBD1. V dropped 3 bases and J dropped 2; count of bases not matched to a gene: 8. CDR1 MGHRA and CDR2 YSYEKL come from the germline V gene. The CDR3 has 17 amino acids. The CDR3 spells CASSQRPGTGPYNEQFF. The CDR3 coding sequence is TGCGCCAGCAGCCAGCGCCCTGGGACAGGGCCCTACAATGAGCAGTTCTTC.

The chain recombines TRBV27 with TRBJ1-1, with D unresolved. Deletions cut 5 bases from V and 4 bases from J, with 14 bases between. Germline CDR1 is MNHEY and CDR2 is SMNVEV (reference sequence). The CDR3 totals 14 residues. The CDR3 sequence is CASSPSVYATEAFF. CDR3 DNA: TGTGCCAGCAGTCCCAGCGTGTATGCCACTGAAGCTTTCTTT.

In regard to this clone: The same CDR3 can be traced to other DNA sequences in this sample. This chain links TRBV7-2 with TRBJ2-5, with 9 bases that match TRBD2. J lost 2 bases, V lost 6 bases, and 4 bases had no gene match. The CDR3 consists of 14 residues. CDR1 SGHTA and CDR2 FQGNSA come from the germline V gene. The CDR3 sequence is CASSASGGQETQYF. CDR3 nucleotide sequence: TGTGCCAGCAGTGCCAGCGGGGGGCAAGAGACCCAGTACTTC.

The CDR3 reads CASSLLNSPLHF. CDR3 in DNA: TGTGCCAGCAGTTTACTGAATTCACCCCTCCACTTT. V usage is TRBV27 and J usage is TRBJ1-6; no clear D. The length of the CDR3 is 12 residues. Germline V gene sequence: CDR1 MNHEY, CDR2 SMNVEV (reference sequence). Trimming removed 2 bases at V and 7 bases at J, with 3 bases between.

This clone was seen a few times. This chain joins TRBV9 and TRBJ2-6; 9 bases are a match to TRBD2. The V gene end was trimmed by 8 bases and the J gene end by 0 bases; junction bases not matched to a gene: 6. CDR1 is SGDLS, CDR2 YYNGEE, per germline. The CDR3 extends over 16 amino acids. The CDR3 DNA sequence: TGTGCCAGTTCCCCAGCGGGGGGCTCTGGGGCCAACGTCCTGACTTTC. It is translated as CASSPAGGSGANVLTF.

The sample holds a few counts of this clone. The J gene is TRBJ2-7, the V gene TRBV6-6; 8 positions agree with TRBD1. From germline, CDR1 is MNHNY and CDR2 SVGAGI (reference sequence). V lost 6 bases, J lost 6 bases, and 4 bases stayed unmatched. The CDR3 has 12 residues. CDR3 protein: CASRRDRGEQYF. The CDR3 region has the DNA TGTGCCAGCAGAAGAGACAGGGGCGAGCAGTACTTC.

The chain joins TRBV7-2 to TRBJ2-5, with a possible D match to TRBD2 (5 bases). Per germline, CDR1 SGHTA and CDR2 FQGNSA. Trimming shortened V by 5 bases and J by 3 bases, and 13 bases separated the two germline ends. The CDR3 spans 14 residues. The CDR3 bases are TGTGCCAGCAGCCCCATCGGGGTCAAAGAGACCCAGTACTTC. Translated: CASSPIGVKETQYF.

This clone was recorded a few times. J is TRBJ1-6 and V is TRBV18, with D tentatively TRBD1 (5 bases). V was pared by 4 bases and J by 7 bases, with 14 bases between. In germline, CDR1 is KGHSH, CDR2 LQKENI. The CDR3 is made up of 15 amino acids. The CDR3: CASSRLPTANSPLHF. DNA of the CDR3: TGTGCCAGCTCACGGCTGCCGACAGCGAATTCACCCCTCCACTTT.

This clone was detected many times. CDR3 DNA: TGTGCCAGCAGCTTTAAGGGGGGCACAGATACGCAGTATTTT. Encoded protein: CASSFKGGTDTQYF. This sequence joins TRBV5-6 and TRBJ2-3; weak D call: TRBD1 (6 bases). The CDR3 runs 14 residues. V was pared by 2 bases and J by 1 base, with 8 bases between. Germline V CDR1 and CDR2: SGHDT, YYEEEE.

The sample holds many counts of this clone. The rearrangement uses TRBV28 and TRBJ1-2; weak D call: TRBD1 (5 bases). V was cut by 6 bases and J by 4 bases, with 15 bases left in between. The germline CDR1 and CDR2 sequences are MDHEN and SYDVKM. The CDR3 length is 14 residues. CDR3 residues: CASRLTGHIYGYTF. In DNA, the CDR3 is TGTGCCAGCAGGCTCACCGGACACATCTATGGCTACACCTTC.

This clone was detected a few times. V usage is TRBV2 and J usage is TRBJ1-6; D remains ambiguous. Germline V CDR1 and CDR2: SNHLY, FYNNEI. Trimming shortened V by 2 bases and J by 0 bases, and 5 bases separated the two germline ends. This CDR3 region has 15 residues. CDR3 nucleotide sequence: TGTGCCAGCAGTGAAATGAGCTCCTATAATTCACCCCTCCACTTT. As protein: CASSEMSSYNSPLHF.

The rearrangement uses TRBV7-9 and TRBJ2-7; a weak D match, TRBD1 (6 bases). The CDR3 has 13 residues. Trimming removed 5 bases from V and 6 bases from J, with 14 bases in between. CDR1 is SEHNR, CDR2 FQNEAQ, per germline (reference sequence). In nucleotides, the CDR3 is TGTGCCAGCAGCATGTCAACAGGGCCCGAGCAGTACTTC. As protein: CASSMSTGPEQYF.